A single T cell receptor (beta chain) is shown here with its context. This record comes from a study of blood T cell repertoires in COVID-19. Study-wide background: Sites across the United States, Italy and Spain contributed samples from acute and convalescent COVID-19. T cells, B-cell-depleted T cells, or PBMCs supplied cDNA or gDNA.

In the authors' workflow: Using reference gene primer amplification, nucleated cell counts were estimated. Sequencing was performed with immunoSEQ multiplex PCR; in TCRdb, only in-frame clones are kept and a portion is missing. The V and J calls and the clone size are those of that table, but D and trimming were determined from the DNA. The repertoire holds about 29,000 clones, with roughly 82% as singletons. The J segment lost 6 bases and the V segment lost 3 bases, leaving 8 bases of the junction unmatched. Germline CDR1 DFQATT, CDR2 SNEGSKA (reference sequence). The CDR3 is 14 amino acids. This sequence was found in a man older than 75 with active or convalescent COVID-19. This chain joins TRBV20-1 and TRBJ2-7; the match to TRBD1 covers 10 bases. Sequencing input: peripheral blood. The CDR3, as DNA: TGCAGTGCTAGTAGGTGGGACAGGGGCTCCGAGCAGTACTTC. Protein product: CSASRWDRGSEQYF.